These 10 T cell receptor beta chains came from one sample sequenced in a study of T cells in Graves' hyperthyroidism and ophthalmopathy. Authors of the study amplified TCR beta CDR3 regions from RNA transcripts. Carried out on the TCR CDR3, a first-round RT-PCR used the HTBI primer set. MiXCR, applied by TCRdb to the multiplex PCR reads, yields one record per CDR3 protein. This repertoire shows a few hundred thousand distinct CDR3 sequences, 13% to 15% found once; its top ten account for about 19%. Sequencing was done on a sample of blood. These receptors originate from a woman younger than 45 with Graves' ophthalmopathy.

This clonotype was seen a handful of times. The chain is built from TRBV24-1 and TRBJ2-5; TRBD2 matches 12 bases. With V trimmed by 3 bases and J by 4 bases, 8 bases remained unmatched. Germline CDR1 reads KGHDR; CDR2 reads SFDVKD. This CDR3 spans 17 amino acids. DNA of the CDR3: TGTGCCACCAGTGATCCGGGACTAGCGGGTCATAGAGAGACCCAGTACTTC. It yields the protein CATSDPGLAGHRETQYF.

In this sample, this clonotype turned up many times. The gene calls are TRBV24-1 and TRBJ2-5, with 10 positions matching TRBD1. Unmatched junction bases numbered 11, after V lost 9 bases and J lost 5 bases. Germline V CDR1 and CDR2: KGHDR, SFDVKD. The length of the CDR3 is 15 residues. The CDR3 DNA sequence: TGTGCCACCGGGGAGGACAGGGGGGTATTGGAGACCCAGTACTTC. It is translated as CATGEDRGVLETQYF.

This clonotype was seen ten or more times. The J gene is TRBJ1-2, the V gene TRBV3-1, with D possibly matching TRBD1 (6 bases). V was shortened by 3 bases and J by 6 bases, with 14 bases between the two germline ends. The CDR3 contains 14 residues. Per germline, CDR1 LGHDT and CDR2 YNNKEL (reference sequence). The DNA of the CDR3 is TGTGCCAGCAGCCACAATCACCGGGACAATGGCTACACCTTC. Protein sequence: CASSHNHRDNGYTF.

This clonotype was counted many times. The CDR3: CSASLASGRETQYF. CDR3 nucleotide sequence: TGCAGTGCTAGTCTGGCTAGCGGGCGGGAGACCCAGTACTTC. This chain connects TRBV20-1 to TRBJ2-5, with TRBD2 matching 8 bases. Germline CDR1 reads DFQATT; CDR2 reads SNEGSKA (reference sequence). The CDR3 has 14 amino acids. The V and J ends lost 3 bases and 5 bases, in that order; junction bases with no gene match: 8.

The chain joins TRBV20-1 to TRBJ1-1, with 8 bases identical to TRBD1. Germline values: CDR1 DFQATT, CDR2 SNEGSKA (reference sequence). V dropped 5 bases and J dropped 11; count of bases not matched to a gene: 19. The CDR3 is 15 amino acids. CDR3 amino acids: CSAQDRGQGIGGAFF. For the CDR3, the DNA is TGCAGTGCTCAAGACCGCGGACAGGGTATTGGGGGGGCTTTCTTT.

This clonotype was seen more than once but under ten times. The chain employs TRBV10-3 and TRBJ2-5, with 12 bases that match TRBD2. The CDR3 has 14 amino acids. Germline V gives CDR1 ENHRY, CDR2 SYGVKD. The junction had 8 bases not matched to a gene; V was cut back by 11 bases and J by 4 bases. The CDR3 here is CAASGGAKLETQYF. CDR3 DNA sequence: TGTGCCGCTAGCGGGGGGGCCAAGTTAGAGACCCAGTACTTC.

At least ten counts were recorded for this clonotype. This chain connects TRBV5-8 to TRBJ2-7, with 11 positions matching TRBD1. The germline gives CDR1 SGHTS, CDR2 YDEGEE. Trimming cost V 0 bases and J 4 bases; bases outside gene matches: 6. The CDR3 runs to 16 residues. Here the CDR3 reads CASSLVGQGVRYEQYF. CDR3 DNA sequence: TGTGCCAGCAGCTTGGTGGGACAGGGGGTTCGGTACGAGCAGTACTTC.

In its sample, this clonotype was seen a few times. The V gene is TRBV20-1, the J gene TRBJ2-7; unclear D gene. Germline values: CDR1 DFQATT, CDR2 SNEGSKA (reference sequence). The CDR3 is 13 residues long. V was clipped by 0 bases and J by 9 bases, with 15 bases between them. The CDR3: CSARDRNTSRQYF. DNA for the CDR3: TGCAGTGCTAGAGATCGGAACACCTCGCGGCAGTACTTC.

This clonotype has a handful of counts. The chain has TRBV20-1 and TRBJ2-3; 10 bases agree with TRBD2. The CDR3 is made up of 14 amino acids. The germline CDR1 and CDR2 sequences are DFQATT and SNEGSKA (reference sequence). The trim removed 2 bases at V and 10 bases at J, leaving 9 bases unmatched. The CDR3 nucleotides read TGCAGTGCTAGAAGGGCTAGCGGGGGCGGGCCGCAGTATTTT. This translates into CSARRASGGGPQYF.

This clonotype appeared many times. The chain links TRBV6-1 to TRBJ1-2, with TRBD1 identical over 8 bases. The CDR3 has 18 residues. Germline values: CDR1 MNHNS, CDR2 SASEGT. The ends lost 7 bases at V and 5 bases at J; junction bases unmatched: 21. The DNA for the CDR3 is TGTGCCAGCAAAGAACTAGGACAGGGACGGACATTAAGTTATGGCTACACCTTC. It encodes CASKELGQGRTLSYGYTF.